This entry lists 30 T cell receptor beta chains sequenced from one sample in a study of blood T cells in healthy people across ages. With a J-beta primer mix and a sample-barcoded 5' primer, a second PCR ran roughly 6 to 11 cycles. Using its own MiXCR run on the 5' RACE reads, TCRdb lists one record per CDR3 protein. Here the sample spans some 1.6 million distinct CDR3 sequences, around 35% being singletons. Specimen: blood. The receptor source for this set is a woman aged 25 to 39 in good health.

The J gene is TRBJ2-1, the V gene TRBV29-1; D may be TRBD1 (7 bases). Germline CDR1 is SQVTM and CDR2 is ANQGSEA. The V gene lost 6 bases and the J gene lost 8 bases, with 20 bases spanning the gap. The CDR3 sequence is 14 residues long. The CDR3 DNA reads as TGCAGCGTCGGGGCGGGACAGACAAACGATGAGCAGTTCTTC. It is translated as CSVGAGQTNDEQFF.

This clonotype was counted at least ten times. The rearrangement joins TRBV27 to TRBJ2-1; 9 nucleotides match TRBD2. This CDR3 has 14 residues. From germline, CDR1 is MNHEY and CDR2 SMNVEV (reference sequence). The trim removed 4 bases at V and 6 bases at J, leaving 4 bases unmatched. This CDR3 reads CASSSGLARNEQFF. The CDR3 nucleotides are TGTGCCAGCAGTTCGGGACTAGCACGCAATGAGCAGTTCTTC.

This chain connects TRBV6-2 or TRBV6-3 to TRBJ2-7, with TRBD1 as a possible D gene (5 bases). This CDR3 is 13 amino acids long. CDR1 and CDR2 from the germline V gene are MNHEY and SVGEGT. V shed 9 bases and J shed 3 bases, with 15 bases lying between them. The CDR3 sequence is CASHQTEDYEQYF. CDR3 DNA: TGTGCCAGTCACCAGACAGAGGACTACGAGCAGTACTTC.

This chain uses TRBV18 with TRBJ1-1; possible D gene TRBD1, 5 bases. The CDR3 has 12 amino acids. Trimming shortened V by 3 bases and J by 12 bases, and 14 bases separated the two germline ends. Germline V gene sequence: CDR1 KGHSH, CDR2 LQKENI. The CDR3 nucleotides read TGTGCCAGCTCACCGGAAGGGGCTGAGACTTTCTTT. It is translated as CASSPEGAETFF.

The chain combines TRBV5-1 with TRBJ2-7, with 8 bases lining up with TRBD1. CDR3 length: 15 residues. V was pared by 4 bases and J by 0 bases, with 6 bases of the junction left unmatched. Germline V gene data show CDR1 as SGHRS and CDR2 as YFSETQ. CDR3 DNA sequence: TGCGCCAGCAGCCCGGGACAGGATCTCTCCTACGAGCAGTACTTC. Residues: CASSPGQDLSYEQYF.

This clonotype was picked up a small number of times. This chain uses TRBV13 with TRBJ1-2; D gene unclear. The ends were cut back, 6 bases at V and 3 bases at J, with 11 bases in the middle. CDR1 and CDR2 (germline): PRHDT, FYEKMQ (reference sequence). The CDR3 sequence is 13 residues long. The CDR3 DNA follows: TGTGCCAGCAGTCGAGACACAGACTATGGCTACACCTTC. It translates to CASSRDTDYGYTF. Together with reference TRBV13 and TRBJ1-2, the CDR3 gives the full variable domain: AAGVIQSPRHLIKEKRETATLKCYPIPRHDTVYWYQQGPGQDPQFLISFYEKMQSDKGSIPDRFSAQQFSDYHSELNMSSLELGDSALYFCASSRDTDYGYTFGSGTRLTVV.

The chain is built from TRBV4-1 and TRBJ1-4; TRBD1 matches at 7 bases. Trimming took 4 bases from V and 0 from J; bases not matched to a gene: 5. This CDR3 is 16 amino acids long. The germline gives CDR1 MGHRA, CDR2 YSYEKL. CDR3 loop: CASSRGQAATNEKLFF. For the CDR3, the DNA is TGCGCCAGCAGCCGCGGACAGGCTGCAACTAATGAAAAACTGTTTTTT.

The rearrangement links TRBV18 to TRBJ1-4; D remains ambiguous. This CDR3 comprises 14 residues. Germline V gene data show CDR1 as KGHSH and CDR2 as LQKENI. V lost 3 bases, J lost 1 base, and 6 bases lay in between. CDR3 loop: CASSPWRTNEKLFF. In DNA, the CDR3 is TGTGCCAGCTCACCGTGGAGAACTAATGAAAAACTGTTTTTT.

This clonotype occurred once. The rearrangement links TRBV5-1 to TRBJ2-3; either TRBD1 or TRBD2 may supply D (5 bases each). The CDR3 covers 15 residues. Germline loops: CDR1 SGHRS, CDR2 YFSETQ. Trimming shortened V by 0 bases and J by 5 bases, and 13 bases separated the two germline ends. The CDR3 loop reads CASSLASGTIDTQYF. CDR3 coding DNA: TGCGCCAGCAGCTTGGCTTCGGGGACCATAGATACGCAGTATTTT.

The chain carries TRBV6-6 and TRBJ2-5; a weak D match, TRBD2 (5 bases). Germline V CDR1 and CDR2: MNHNY, SVGAGI (reference sequence). V was trimmed by 0 bases and J by 4 bases, leaving 12 bases between them. This CDR3 is built from 15 residues. The CDR3 is CASSYSMEERETQYF. DNA for the CDR3: TGTGCCAGCAGTTACTCGATGGAGGAGCGAGAGACCCAGTACTTC.

The chain combines TRBV20-1 with TRBJ2-1, with D perhaps matching TRBD1 or TRBD2 (5 bases each). Germline V lookup: CDR1 DFQATT, CDR2 SNEGSKA (reference sequence). V shed 3 bases and J shed 9 bases, with 12 bases lying between them. The CDR3 consists of 12 residues. The CDR3 sequence is CSASGARGEQFF. DNA for the CDR3: TGCAGTGCTAGCGGGGCCCGGGGTGAGCAGTTCTTC.

The chain links TRBV7-2 to TRBJ2-7; possible D gene TRBD1, 5 bases. Trimming took off 11 bases at V and 5 bases at J, with 16 bases between the two ends. The germline gives CDR1 SGHTA, CDR2 FQGNSA. CDR3 length: 12 amino acids. CDR3 sequence (DNA): TGTGCCGACAGCTCCTACAAGGACGAGCAGTACTTC. Its protein product is CADSSYKDEQYF.

This clonotype was counted a few times. The J gene is TRBJ2-1, the V gene TRBV2; TRBD2 agrees at 15 bases. Germline assignment: CDR1 SNHLY and CDR2 FYNNEI. This CDR3 spans 15 amino acids. The ends lost 7 bases at V and 6 bases at J; junction bases unmatched: 4. CDR3 in amino acids: CASTKGLAGGNEQFF. The CDR3, as DNA: TGTGCCAGCACCAAGGGACTAGCGGGGGGCAATGAGCAGTTCTTC.

For this clonotype: A much more abundant neighbour one base away suggests this may be a read error. This CDR3 reads CASSFGQSTGGQYF. Here the CDR3 DNA reads TGTGCCAGCAGTTTTGGGCAGTCAACGGGGGGGCAGTACTTC. V usage is TRBV12-3 or TRBV12-4 and J usage is TRBJ2-5; TRBD2 agrees at 8 bases. There are 14 residues in the CDR3. The trim removed 3 bases at V and 11 bases at J, leaving 11 bases unmatched.

This clonotype was observed at least ten times. The chain carries TRBV29-1 and TRBJ2-1; a weak D match, TRBD1 (5 bases). V lost 1 base, J lost 10 bases, and 11 bases lay in between. Germline V gene sequence: CDR1 SQVTM, CDR2 ANQGSEA. The CDR3 contains 12 residues. In DNA, the CDR3 is TGCAGCGTTGAAGCCGACAGTGTCGAGCAGTTCTTC. Translating gives CSVEADSVEQFF.

This clonotype was counted a few times. The rearrangement links TRBV7-9 to TRBJ2-7; D is undetermined. Germline V CDR1 and CDR2: SEHNR, FQNEAQ (reference sequence). This CDR3 has 15 amino acids. Between the trimmed V and J ends, which lost 5 bases and 0 bases, there was a span of 14 bases. This CDR3 is CASSPPAVNSYEQYF. The CDR3 DNA follows: TGTGCCAGCAGCCCCCCGGCAGTTAACTCCTACGAGCAGTACTTC. The full variable domain, completed using reference TRBV7-9 and TRBJ2-7, is DTGVSQNPRHKITKRGQNVTFRCDPISEHNRLYWYRQTLGQGPEFLTYFQNEAQLEKSRLLSDRFSAERPKGSFSTLEIQRTEQGDSAMYLCASSPPAVNSYEQYFGPGTRLTVT.

Comment on this clonotype: At one of its ends the junction is not consistent with the germline gene, which may arise from a read error. This rearrangement joins TRBV4-1 to TRBJ2-7; TRBD1 or TRBD2 may be the D gene (5 bases each). The CDR3 length is 15 residues. CDR1 is MGHRA, CDR2 YSYEKL, per germline. This CDR3 is CANSPQMGVIAAQYF. The CDR3 DNA sequence: TGCGCCAACAGCCCCCAAATGGGGGTCATCGCGGCCCAGTACTTC.

A few counts support this clonotype. The V and J genes are TRBV27 and TRBJ2-5; no reliable D call. CDR1 MNHEY and CDR2 SMNVEV come from the germline V gene (reference sequence). The CDR3 has 14 residues. Trimming took 2 bases from V and 4 from J, leaving 11 bases between them. Written as DNA, the CDR3 is TGTGCCAGCAGTTTAGGGCTAGAATCAGAGACCCAGTACTTC. Encoded protein: CASSLGLESETQYF.

The J gene is TRBJ2-1, the V gene TRBV20-1; D uncertain. This CDR3 spans 14 amino acids. Trimming left V 2 bases short and J 0 bases short, with 8 bases between. Germline lookup yields CDR1 DFQATT and CDR2 SNEGSKA (reference sequence). In nucleotides, the CDR3 is TGCAGTGCTAGATTAGGAAGCTCCTACAATGAGCAGTTCTTC. Amino acids: CSARLGSSYNEQFF.

This clonotype was observed a handful of times. One end of the junction does not line up with germline, which may come from a read error. This sequence joins TRBV27 and TRBJ1-4; perhaps TRBD1 as D (5 bases). Germline assignment: CDR1 MNHEY and CDR2 SMNVEV (reference sequence). The CDR3 is 16 residues long. CDR3 loop: CASGLSSGRQPEKLFF. CDR3 bases: TGTGCCAGCGGTTTAAGCTCAGGTAGACAGCCTGAAAAACTGTTTTTT.

As regards this clonotype: The junction departs from the called germline gene at one end, perhaps through a read error. This sequence joins TRBV5-1 and TRBJ2-1, with 8 bases fitting TRBD2. The CDR3 covers 15 residues. The germline V gene has CDR1 SGHRS and CDR2 YFSETQ. The CDR3, as DNA: TGCGTCAGCAGCTTGGAGGGAAGCGGGGGAAGGGAGCAGTTCTTC. This translates into CVSSLEGSGGREQFF. Combining the CDR3 with reference TRBV5-1 and TRBJ2-1 gives the whole variable domain KAGVTQTPRYLIKTRGQQVTLSCSPISGHRSVSWYQQTPGQGLQFLFEYFSETQRNKGNFPGRFSGRQFSNSRSEMNVSTLELGDSALYLCVSSLEGSGGREQFFGPGTRLTVL.

The chain couples TRBV14 to TRBJ2-5; possibly TRBD2 for D (6 bases). V was cut by 6 bases and J by 4 bases, with 15 bases left in between. Germline lookup yields CDR1 SGHDN and CDR2 FVKESK. This CDR3 spans 14 amino acids. The CDR3 region is CASRHAGFGETQYF. CDR3 DNA: TGTGCCAGCAGACATGCGGGGTTCGGAGAGACCCAGTACTTC. Together with reference TRBV14 and TRBJ2-5, the CDR3 gives the full variable domain: EAGVTQFPSHSVIEKGQTVTLRCDPISGHDNLYWYRRVMGKEIKFLLHFVKESKQDESGMPNNRFLAERTGGTYSTLKVQPAELEDSGVYFCASRHAGFGETQYFGPGTRLLVL.

This clonotype was seen many times. The DNA of the CDR3 is TGCAGCGTTGGACAGGGGGGGCTAAGCTATGGCTACACCTTC. Translating gives CSVGQGGLSYGYTF. This rearrangement joins TRBV29-1 to TRBJ1-2; 9 bases align to TRBD1. Trimming removed 4 bases from V and 4 bases from J; junction bases left unmatched: 7. This CDR3 is 14 amino acids long. The germline V gene encodes CDR1 SQVTM and CDR2 ANQGSEA.

This clonotype was seen more than once but under ten times. The chain employs TRBV5-6 and TRBJ2-4; 9 positions agree with TRBD1. Per germline, CDR1 SGHDT and CDR2 YYEEEE. Trimming took 3 bases from V and 6 from J; bases not matched to a gene: 1. This CDR3 has 13 residues. CDR3 region: CASSWGQGNIQYF. CDR3 in DNA: TGTGCCAGCAGCTGGGGACAGGGAAACATTCAGTACTTC.

This clonotype was seen ten or more times. The rearrangement links TRBV4-1 to TRBJ1-5, with D unclear. Germline assignment: CDR1 MGHRA and CDR2 YSYEKL. Trimming took 1 base from V and 0 from J, leaving 13 bases between them. CDR3 size: 17 residues. CDR3 bases: TGCGCCAGCAGCCAAGGAAGGAGAAGCGATAGCAATCAGCCCCAGCATTTT. This sequence encodes CASSQGRRSDSNQPQHF.

The gene calls are TRBV7-6 and TRBJ2-5; possibly TRBD2 for D (7 bases). This CDR3 has 16 amino acids. V dropped 4 bases and J dropped 4 bases, with 19 bases sitting between them. Looked up from germline, CDR1 is SGHVS and CDR2 is FNYEAQ. This CDR3 is CASSSRVGRGRETQYF. Here the CDR3 DNA reads TGTGCCAGCAGCTCCCGGGTGGGGCGGGGGCGAGAGACCCAGTACTTC.

This clonotype was seen only once. V is TRBV25-1 and J is TRBJ2-7, with TRBD1 matching over 8 bases. The J call may be faulty, since TRBJ2-5 better matches the DNA end. The CDR3 length is 16 residues. The germline V gene has CDR1 MGHDK and CDR2 SYGVNS. CDR3 residues: CASSDGNRGVGETQYF. As DNA, the CDR3 is TGTGCCAGCAGTGATGGAAACAGGGGGGTTGGAGAGACCCAGTACTTC.

This sequence joins TRBV5-4 and TRBJ2-3; no clear D. Germline CDR1 reads SGHNT; CDR2 reads YYREEE (reference sequence). CDR3 length equals 15 residues. The germline V and J ends were trimmed by 4 bases and 0 bases, with 12 bases remaining between them. The CDR3 coding sequence is TGTGCCAGCAGCCCGGACGCGACTAGCACAGATACGCAGTATTTT. Its translation is CASSPDATSTDTQYF.

As regards this clonotype: One end of the junction fails to match germline, which may point to a read error. The CDR3 is CSTRTRRGDYNSPLHF. The CDR3, as DNA: TGCAGTACTAGAACCCGAAGGGGCGACTATAATTCACCCCTCCACTTT. V gene TRBV20-1 combines with J gene TRBJ1-6, with D perhaps matching TRBD1 (5 bases). This CDR3 spans 16 amino acids. Germline V CDR1 and CDR2: DFQATT, SNEGSKA (reference sequence).

This rearrangement joins TRBV15 to TRBJ2-5; maybe TRBD1 (6 bases). Germline loops: CDR1 LNHNV, CDR2 YYDKDF (reference sequence). V was trimmed by 0 bases and J by 5 bases, leaving 10 bases between them. This CDR3 region has 14 residues. Written as DNA, the CDR3 is TGTGCCACCAGCAGAGAGGGGGCTTTCGAGACCCAGTACTTC. Translation: CATSREGAFETQYF.